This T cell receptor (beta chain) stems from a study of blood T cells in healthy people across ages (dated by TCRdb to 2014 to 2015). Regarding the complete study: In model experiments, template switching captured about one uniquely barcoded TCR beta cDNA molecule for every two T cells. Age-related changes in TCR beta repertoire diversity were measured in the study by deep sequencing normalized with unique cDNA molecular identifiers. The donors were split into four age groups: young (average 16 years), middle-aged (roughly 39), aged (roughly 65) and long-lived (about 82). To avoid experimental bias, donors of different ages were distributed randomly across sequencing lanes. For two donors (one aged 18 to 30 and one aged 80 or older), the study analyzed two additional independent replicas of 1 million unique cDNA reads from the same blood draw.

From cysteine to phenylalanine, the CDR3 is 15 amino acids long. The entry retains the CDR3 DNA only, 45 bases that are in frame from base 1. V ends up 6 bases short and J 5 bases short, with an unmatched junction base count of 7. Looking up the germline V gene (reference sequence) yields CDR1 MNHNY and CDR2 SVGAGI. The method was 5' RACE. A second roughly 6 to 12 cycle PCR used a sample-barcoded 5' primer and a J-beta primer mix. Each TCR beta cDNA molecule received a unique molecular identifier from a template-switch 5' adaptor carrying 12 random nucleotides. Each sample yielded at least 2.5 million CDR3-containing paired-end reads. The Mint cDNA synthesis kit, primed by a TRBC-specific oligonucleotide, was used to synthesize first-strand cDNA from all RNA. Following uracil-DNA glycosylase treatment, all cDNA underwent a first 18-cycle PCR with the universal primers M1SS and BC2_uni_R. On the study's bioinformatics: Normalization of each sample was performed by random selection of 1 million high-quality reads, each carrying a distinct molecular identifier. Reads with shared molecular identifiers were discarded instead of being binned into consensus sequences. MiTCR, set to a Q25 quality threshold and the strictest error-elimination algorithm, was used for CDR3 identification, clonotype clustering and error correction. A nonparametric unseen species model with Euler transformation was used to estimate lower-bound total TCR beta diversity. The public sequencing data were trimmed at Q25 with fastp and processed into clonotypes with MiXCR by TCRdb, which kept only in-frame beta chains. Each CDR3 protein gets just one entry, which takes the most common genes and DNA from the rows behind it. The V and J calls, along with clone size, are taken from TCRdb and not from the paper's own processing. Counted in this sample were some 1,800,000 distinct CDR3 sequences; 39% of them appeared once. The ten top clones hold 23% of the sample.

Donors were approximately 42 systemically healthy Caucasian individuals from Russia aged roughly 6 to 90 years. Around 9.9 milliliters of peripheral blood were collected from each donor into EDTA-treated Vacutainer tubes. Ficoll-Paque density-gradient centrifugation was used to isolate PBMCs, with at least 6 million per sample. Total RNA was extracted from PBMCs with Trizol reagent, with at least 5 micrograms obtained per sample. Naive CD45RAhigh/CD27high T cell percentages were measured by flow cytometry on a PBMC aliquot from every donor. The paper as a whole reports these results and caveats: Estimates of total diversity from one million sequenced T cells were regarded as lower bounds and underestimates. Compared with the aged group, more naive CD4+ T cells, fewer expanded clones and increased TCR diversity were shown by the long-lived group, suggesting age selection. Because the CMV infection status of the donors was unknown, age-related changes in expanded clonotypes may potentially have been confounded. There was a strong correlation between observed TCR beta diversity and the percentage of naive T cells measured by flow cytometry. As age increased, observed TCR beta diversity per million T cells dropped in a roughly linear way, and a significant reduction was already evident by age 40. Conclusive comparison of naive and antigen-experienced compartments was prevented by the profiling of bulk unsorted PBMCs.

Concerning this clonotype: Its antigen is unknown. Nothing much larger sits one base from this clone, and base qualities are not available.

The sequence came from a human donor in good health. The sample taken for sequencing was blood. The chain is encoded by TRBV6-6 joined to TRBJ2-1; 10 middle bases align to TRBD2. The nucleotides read TGTGCCAGCAGGAGCGGGGGGGTCCCGAACAATGAGCAGTTCTTC. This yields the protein CASRSGGVPNNEQFF.